This entry concerns a single T cell receptor (beta chain). Its antigen has not been determined. A far larger clone is one base from this, pointing to a likely read error. This specimen includes other DNA sequences encoding the same CDR3. The entry originates in a study of shared clonotypes between healthy human individuals (dated by TCRdb to 2020 to 2022). With regard to the full study: The cohort included three men and a couple of women between 18 and 49 years of age. Different laboratories and diverse techniques were used to prepare libraries and sequence TCR repertoires, to increase sequencing depth and limit assay-specific biases. For each donor, CD4 naive and CD4 memory were each run on three plates, CD8 naive on two plates, and CD8 memory on one plate. Blood TCR repertoires of a handful of healthy adults were deeply sequenced to estimate repertoire size and the extent of clonotype sharing between individuals. Each donor's leukapheresis produced roughly between roughly 0.85 and 9.5 billion PBMCs.

Using the deep immunoSEQ assay, TCR CDR3 regions were amplified from genomic DNA by multiplex PCR. Genomic DNA extracted from each cell subset was distributed evenly over all wells of several immunoSEQ 96-well plates, and each plate served as one replicate. For sorted subsets, 150 to 250 ng of genomic DNA, equivalent to 30,000 or so T cell genomes, went into each replicate PCR. Purified libraries were quantified with a Qubit 3.0 fluorometer, sized on a Bioanalyzer 2100, and re-quantified with the KAPA Library Quantification kit. A separate single-read 150-cycle Illumina NextSeq 550 flow cell was used to sequence each immunoSEQ 96-well plate. In the paper's pipeline: Because the immunoSEQ output included only junctional sequences and no quality scores, the filtering could not be the same as the filtering used for full-length reads. Sequences were annotated with PyIR, a Python wrapper for IgBLAST v1.9, using IMGT germline references to assign V/J genes and CDR3. Reads were filtered out if the reads had weak V/J assignments (E-value above 1e-6), no CDR3, stop codons, out-of-frame junctions, or ambiguous translated residues. V3J clonotypes were defined as sequences sharing an identical inferred V gene, J gene, and CDR3 amino acid sequence. To compute the percentage overlap between repertoires, the number of shared unique clonotypes was divided by the size of the smaller repertoire. Richness of each repertoire was evaluated using RTK rarefaction, the Chao1 estimator, and Recon v2.1 estimates of unobserved clonotypes. Generation probabilities were computed with OLGA for all TCRbeta clonotypes obtained by the gDNA method from four donors. TCRdb's version of the immuneACCESS table is confined to in-frame rearrangements and falls short of the full clone set. An unresolved V gene accounts for under half of the shortfall where checked; the remainder is of unknown origin. V, J and clone size derive from that table, while D and trimming were established from the DNA sequence. This sample gives around 700,000 clones in total; about 90% of them show up just once. Clones ranked in the top ten supply about 24% of the sample.

The germline V gene yields MRHNA for CDR1 and SNTAGT for CDR2. The CDR3 goes from the cysteine to the phenylalanine over 14 residues. The only DNA kept is the CDR3, 42 bases in frame from the first base. CD8 naive samples were CD45RO-negative cells positively selected for CCR7, giving a CD45RA+CCR7+ population that excluded TemRA cells. The donors were healthy, HIV-negative adults with no recently reported acute infections or vaccinations. Every donor was a Caucasian adult residing in Nashville, Tennessee, USA. After blood collection by leukapheresis, PBMCs were isolated using Ficoll-Histopaque density gradient centrifugation and then cryopreserved in the vapor phase of liquid nitrogen. Analytical flow cytometry was used to check the purity and quantity of every magnetically sorted T cell population. Each sorted fraction had its genomic DNA isolated and then quantified by UV absorbance on a Nanodrop 2000c.

What the authors observed across the whole study: Pairwise subsampling led to the expectation that sequencing depth would affect the degree of clonotype sharing among donors. Compared with non-shared clonotypes, clonotypes shared by all four sorted-subset donors had higher generation probabilities. Naive subsets generally had larger estimated clonotype richness than memory subsets. Sharing across a few donors was observed for around 4.8% of naive CD4, over 3% of naive CD8, 2% to 2.5% of memory CD4, and around 0.44% of memory CD8 clonotypes. Because the study included a small number of donors, the genetic and exposure-history diversity represented was limited. Incomplete sequencing was indicated by rarefaction of sorted-subset datasets, despite the large sequencing depth. Only blood was sampled, and tissue TCR repertoires likely differ from those in blood.

The sequence is built from TRBV6-4 and TRBJ2-3; the junction holds 9 bases that match TRBD1. This TCR was sampled from a young man in good health. Sequenced sample: naive CD8+ T cells sorted from blood. Reading the label with the study, this specimen's cell subset or site is: CD45RA+CCR7+. The bases read TGTGCCAGCAGCCGACAGGGGGGCACAGATACGCAGTACTTT. It is translated as CASSRQGGTDTQYF.